What follows are 2 T cell receptor beta chains derived from one specimen sequenced in a study of T-cell reconstitution after alpha-beta-depleted transplantation in children. Unique molecular identifiers were incorporated into the prepared TCRbeta library. TCRdb recomputed calls from the PCR reads with MiXCR, one row per CDR3 protein. The repertoire has about 540,000 distinct CDR3 sequences, 18% of them found once; the top ten carry 3.3%. The sequences come from PBMCs from the stem cell graft donor, collected from the stem cell graft. The receptor source for this set is a human donor who donated a stem cell graft to a child with acute lymphoblastic leukemia.

This chain's CDR3 is CASSLETATGELFF. CDR3 DNA sequence: TGTGCCAGCAGTTTAGAAACAGCGACCGGGGAGCTGTTTTTT. V usage is TRBV12-3 or TRBV12-4 and J usage is TRBJ2-2; D is ambiguous. This CDR3 is 14 amino acids long. Trimming took 1 base from V and 5 from J, leaving 8 bases between them.

This sequence joins TRBV5-1 and TRBJ2-1, with 9 bases fitting TRBD2. The CDR3 covers 18 residues. Germline lookup yields CDR1 SGHRS and CDR2 YFSETQ. The J segment lost 7 bases and the V segment lost 1 base, leaving 15 bases of the junction unmatched. CDR3 DNA sequence: TGCGCCAGCAGCTTGAGAAGTAGCGGGAGCGTAAGGGGGAATGAGCAGTTCTTC. This sequence encodes CASSLRSSGSVRGNEQFF.